This T cell receptor (beta chain) was observed in a study of T cells in localized non-small cell lung cancer. Of note for this clone: The antigen is unknown.

Germline CDR1 reads PRHDT; CDR2 reads FYEKMQ (reference sequence). Trimming removed 5 bases at V and 9 bases at J, with 20 bases between. CDR3 length: 15 amino acids. Assay: immunoSEQ multiplex PCR; the TCRdb copy retains only in-frame clones and omits some. The repertoire has around 6,000 clones, roughly 87% of them found once; the top ten carry roughly 15%. Study results and limitations: Owing to sequencing of a solitary tumor region, heterogeneity cannot be discounted. With higher T cell density in blood came longer overall survival. For the top 100 tumor clones, a median about 56 also appeared in adjacent lung. Adjacent uninvolved lung had the highest clonality, suggesting focused antigen responses.

The J gene is TRBJ1-3, the V gene TRBV13; possible D gene TRBD1, 6 bases. The TCR comes from a male donor at least 60 years old with stage I lung adenocarcinoma. The sequencing here drew on peripheral blood, taken before any cancer treatment. CDR3 sequence reads: CASSLNREGWATIYF. The CDR3 DNA reads as TGTGCCAGCAGCCTAAACAGGGAAGGTTGGGCCACCATATATTTT.